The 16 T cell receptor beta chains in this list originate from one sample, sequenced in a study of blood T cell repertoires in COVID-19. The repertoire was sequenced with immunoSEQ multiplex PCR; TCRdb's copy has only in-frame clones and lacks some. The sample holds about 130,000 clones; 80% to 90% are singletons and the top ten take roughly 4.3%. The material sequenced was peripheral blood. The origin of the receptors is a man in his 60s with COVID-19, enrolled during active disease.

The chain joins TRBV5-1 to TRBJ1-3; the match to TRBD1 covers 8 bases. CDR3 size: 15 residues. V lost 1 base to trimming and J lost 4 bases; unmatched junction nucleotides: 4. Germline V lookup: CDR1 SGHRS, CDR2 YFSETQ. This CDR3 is CASSLSGGAGNTIYF. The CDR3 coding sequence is TGCGCCAGCAGCTTGTCAGGGGGCGCAGGAAACACCATATATTTT.

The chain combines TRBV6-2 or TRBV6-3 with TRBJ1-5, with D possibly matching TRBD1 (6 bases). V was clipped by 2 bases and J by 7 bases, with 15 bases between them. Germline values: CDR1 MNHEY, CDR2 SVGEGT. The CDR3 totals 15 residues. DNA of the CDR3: TGTGCCAGCAGTTACGAATCAGGGGTAAGGCAGCCCCAGCATTTT. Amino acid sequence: CASSYESGVRQPQHF.

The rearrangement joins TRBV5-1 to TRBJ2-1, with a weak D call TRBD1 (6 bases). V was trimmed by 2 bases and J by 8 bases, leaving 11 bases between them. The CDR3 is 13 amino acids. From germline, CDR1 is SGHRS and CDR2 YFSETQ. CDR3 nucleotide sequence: TGCGCCAGCAGCTTTATACCAGGGGATGAGCAGTTCTTC. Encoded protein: CASSFIPGDEQFF.

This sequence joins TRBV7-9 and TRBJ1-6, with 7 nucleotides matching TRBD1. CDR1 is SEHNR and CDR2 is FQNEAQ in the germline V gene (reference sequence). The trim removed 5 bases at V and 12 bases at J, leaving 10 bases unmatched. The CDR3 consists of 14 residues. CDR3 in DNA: TGTGCCAGCAGCCCTGGACAGGCTGGCGAACCCCTCCACTTT. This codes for CASSPGQAGEPLHF.

The CDR3 region has the DNA TGTGCCAGCAGCCGAGGGACAGGGAATGACAATCAGCCCCAGCATTTT. Translated: CASSRGTGNDNQPQHF. The chain couples TRBV3-1 (or the pseudogene TRBV3-2) to TRBJ1-5; 9 bases are a match to TRBD1. Trimming removed 4 bases from V and 3 bases from J; junction bases left unmatched: 7. This CDR3 contains 16 residues. CDR1 and CDR2 (germline): LGHDT, YNNKEL (reference sequence).

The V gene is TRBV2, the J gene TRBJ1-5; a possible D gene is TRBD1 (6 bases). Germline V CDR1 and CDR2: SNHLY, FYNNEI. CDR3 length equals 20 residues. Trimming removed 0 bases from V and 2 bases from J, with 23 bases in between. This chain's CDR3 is CASSEAAGARPIWGNQPQHF. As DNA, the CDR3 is TGTGCCAGCAGTGAAGCCGCGGGGGCGCGTCCGATATGGGGCAATCAGCCCCAGCATTTT.

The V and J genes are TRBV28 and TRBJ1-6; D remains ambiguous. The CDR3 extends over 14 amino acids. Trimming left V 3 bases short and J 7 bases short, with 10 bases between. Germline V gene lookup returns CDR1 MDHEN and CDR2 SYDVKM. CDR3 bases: TGTGCCAGCAGTTTGGCTGCTTGGAATTCACCCCTCCACTTT. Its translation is CASSLAAWNSPLHF.

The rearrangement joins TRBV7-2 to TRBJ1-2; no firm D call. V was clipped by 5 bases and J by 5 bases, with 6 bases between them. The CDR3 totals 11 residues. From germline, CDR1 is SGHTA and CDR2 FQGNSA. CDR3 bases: TGTGCCAGCAGCCGAGCTTATGGCTACACCTTC. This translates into CASSRAYGYTF.

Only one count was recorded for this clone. In DNA, the CDR3 is TGTGCCAGCAGCCAAGTCCTGGGACAGAACAATGAGCAGTTCTTC. As protein: CASSQVLGQNNEQFF. The genes are TRBV4-2 and TRBJ2-1, with 7 bases fitting TRBD1. The CDR3 contains 15 residues. Germline V lookup: CDR1 LGHNA, CDR2 YNFKEQ. J was trimmed by 5 bases and V by 1 base; bases with no gene match: 5.

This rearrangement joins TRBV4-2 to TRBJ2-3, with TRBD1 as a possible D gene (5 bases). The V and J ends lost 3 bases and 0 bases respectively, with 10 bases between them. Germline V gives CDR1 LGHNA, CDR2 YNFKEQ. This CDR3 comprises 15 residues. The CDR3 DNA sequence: TGTGCCAGCAGCCACCCTGACAGAAGCACAGATACGCAGTATTTT. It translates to CASSHPDRSTDTQYF.

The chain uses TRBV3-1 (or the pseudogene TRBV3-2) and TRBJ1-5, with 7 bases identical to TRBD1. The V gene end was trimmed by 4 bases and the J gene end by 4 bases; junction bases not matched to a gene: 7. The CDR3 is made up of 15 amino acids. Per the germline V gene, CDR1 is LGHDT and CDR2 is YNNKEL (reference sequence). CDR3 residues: CASSPGTVQNQPQHF. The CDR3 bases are TGTGCCAGCAGCCCTGGGACAGTGCAAAATCAGCCCCAGCATTTT.

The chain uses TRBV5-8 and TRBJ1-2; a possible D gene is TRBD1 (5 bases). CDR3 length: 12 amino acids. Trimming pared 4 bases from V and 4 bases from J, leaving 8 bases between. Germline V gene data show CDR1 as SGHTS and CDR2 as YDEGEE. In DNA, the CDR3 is TGTGCCAGCAGCCGGACATCCTATGGCTACACCTTC. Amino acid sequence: CASSRTSYGYTF.

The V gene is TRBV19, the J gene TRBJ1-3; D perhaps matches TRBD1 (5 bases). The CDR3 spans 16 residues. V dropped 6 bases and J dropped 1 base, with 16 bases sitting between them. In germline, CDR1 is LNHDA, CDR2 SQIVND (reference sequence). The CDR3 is CASRPRGHGSGNTIYF. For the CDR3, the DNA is TGTGCCAGTAGACCACGCGGACACGGGTCTGGAAACACCATATATTTT.

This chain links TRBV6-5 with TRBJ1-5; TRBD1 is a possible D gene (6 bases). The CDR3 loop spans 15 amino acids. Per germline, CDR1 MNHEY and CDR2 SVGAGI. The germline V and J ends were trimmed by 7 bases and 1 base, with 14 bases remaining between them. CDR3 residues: CASTGGRISNQPQHF. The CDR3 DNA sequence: TGTGCCAGCACCGGGGGGCGGATAAGCAATCAGCCCCAGCATTTT.

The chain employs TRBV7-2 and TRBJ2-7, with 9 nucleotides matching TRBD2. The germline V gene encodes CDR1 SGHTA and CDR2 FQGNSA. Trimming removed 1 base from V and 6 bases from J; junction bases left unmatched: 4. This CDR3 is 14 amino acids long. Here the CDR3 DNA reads TGTGCCAGCAGCTTAGGCGGGGGGGCCCGCGAGCAGTACTTC. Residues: CASSLGGGAREQYF. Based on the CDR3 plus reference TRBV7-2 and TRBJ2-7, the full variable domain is GAGVSQSPSNKVTEKGKDVELRCDPISGHTALYWYRQSLGQGLEFLIYFQGNSAPDKSGLPSDRFSAERTGGSVSTLTIQRTQQEDSAVYLCASSLGGGAREQYFGPGTRLTVT.

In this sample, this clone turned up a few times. Here the CDR3 DNA reads TGCGCCAGCAGCCAAGCCCGAGACGGGACAGGGATTAGCAATCAGCCCCAGCATTTT. Translated, it gives CASSQARDGTGISNQPQHF. The J gene is TRBJ1-5, the V gene TRBV4-1, with 9 bases fitting TRBD1. Losses at the gene ends were 1 base for V and 0 bases for J; bases not matched to a gene: 10. CDR1 MGHRA and CDR2 YSYEKL come from the germline V gene. This CDR3 contains 19 residues.